This T cell receptor (beta chain) was sequenced during a study of T cell responses to AZD1222 COVID-19 vaccine. Using immunoSEQ multiplex PCR, the repertoire was profiled, and TCRdb retains in-frame clones only, with some absent. The sample lists 150,000 to 200,000 clones, around 92% occurring once. Germline loops: CDR1 MDHEN, CDR2 SYDVKM. Losses at the gene ends were 5 bases for V and 10 bases for J; bases not matched to a gene: 10. This CDR3 spans 14 amino acids. The genes are TRBV28 and TRBJ1-4; TRBD1 matches at 7 bases. Here the sequenced sample was peripheral blood, taken on day 0 of MenACWY control vaccination. This TCR was recovered from an adult in good health. As DNA, the CDR3 is TGTGCCAGCAGTCTCGGACAGGTGACGGGAAAACTGTTTTTT. Its protein is CASSLGQVTGKLFF.